These 4 T cell receptor beta chains share one sample of origin, sequenced in a study of monozygotic twins with inflammatory bowel disease. Reanalyzing the 5' RACE reads, TCRdb keeps one entry per CDR3 protein, without DNA. Here the sample table reports roughly 160,000 distinct CDR3 sequences. Sequences were obtained from blood. Every receptor here comes from a human donor with ulcerative colitis or Crohn's disease, or a healthy co-twin of an affected twin (not recorded which).

The CDR3 sequence: CASSQGVAWGNEQFF. The chain links TRBV7-6 to TRBJ2-1; checking the TCRdb D call of TRBD1 is not possible without DNA. CDR3 length: 15 amino acids. Per the germline V gene, CDR1 is SGHVS and CDR2 is FNYEAQ. Based on the CDR3 plus reference TRBV7-6 and TRBJ2-1, the full variable domain is GAGVSQSPRYKVTKRGQDVALRCDPISGHVSLYWYRQALGQGPEFLTYFNYEAQQDKSGLPNDRFSAERPEGSISTLTIQRTEQRDSAMYRCASSQGVAWGNEQFFGPGTRLTVL.

The chain has TRBV14 and TRBJ1-2. Germline V gene sequence: CDR1 SGHDN, CDR2 FVKESK. This CDR3 has 13 amino acids. The CDR3 is CASSQGWIYGYTF.

V and J are TRBV10-2 and TRBJ2-1; TCRdb names TRBD1, which stays unverified in the absence of DNA. This CDR3 spans 13 amino acids. The V gene's germline CDR1 is WSHSY and CDR2 SAAADI. The CDR3 sequence is CASSAGGMGEQFF.

The CDR3 loop is CASSLIQGAHEQFF. V and J are TRBV5-1 and TRBJ2-1; TCRdb lists TRBD1, though no DNA is available to test this call. Germline lookup yields CDR1 SGHRS and CDR2 YFSETQ. The CDR3 has 14 amino acids.